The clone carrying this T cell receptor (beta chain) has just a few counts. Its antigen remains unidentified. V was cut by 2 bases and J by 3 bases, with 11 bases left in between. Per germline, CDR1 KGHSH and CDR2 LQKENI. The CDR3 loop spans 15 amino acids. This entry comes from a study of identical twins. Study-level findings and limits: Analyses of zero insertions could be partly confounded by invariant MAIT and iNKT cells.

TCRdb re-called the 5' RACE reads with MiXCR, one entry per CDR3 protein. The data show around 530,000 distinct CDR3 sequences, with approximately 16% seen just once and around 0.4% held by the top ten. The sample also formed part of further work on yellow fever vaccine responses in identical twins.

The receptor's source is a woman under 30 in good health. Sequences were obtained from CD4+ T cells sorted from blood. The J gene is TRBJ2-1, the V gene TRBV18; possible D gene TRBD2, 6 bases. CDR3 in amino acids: CASSPRRDSYNEQFF. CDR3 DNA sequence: TGTGCCAGCTCACCAAGGAGGGATAGCTACAATGAGCAGTTCTTC.